This T cell receptor beta chain derives from a study of cytomegalovirus exposure and HLA in healthy donors. This CDR3 region has 15 residues. CDR1 MNHNS and CDR2 SASEGT come from the germline V gene. V was trimmed by 5 bases and J by 0 bases, leaving 13 bases between them. Donors were nominally healthy when sampled, though unrecorded immune exposures were likely. PCR involved 60 Vbeta and 13 Jbeta primers. Clones were sequenced by immunoSEQ multiplex PCR, and TCRdb holds only the in-frame ones, with some missing. The sample lists about 140,000 clones; roughly three quarters were seen once. The chain links TRBV6-1 to TRBJ2-5, with D maybe TRBD2 (5 bases). Sequenced input: PBMCs. The receptor was derived from a woman younger than 45 in good health and CMV-seronegative. CDR3 DNA sequence: TGTGCCAGCAGTTCCCTCTCAGCGGACCAAGAGACCCAGTACTTC. As protein: CASSSLSADQETQYF.